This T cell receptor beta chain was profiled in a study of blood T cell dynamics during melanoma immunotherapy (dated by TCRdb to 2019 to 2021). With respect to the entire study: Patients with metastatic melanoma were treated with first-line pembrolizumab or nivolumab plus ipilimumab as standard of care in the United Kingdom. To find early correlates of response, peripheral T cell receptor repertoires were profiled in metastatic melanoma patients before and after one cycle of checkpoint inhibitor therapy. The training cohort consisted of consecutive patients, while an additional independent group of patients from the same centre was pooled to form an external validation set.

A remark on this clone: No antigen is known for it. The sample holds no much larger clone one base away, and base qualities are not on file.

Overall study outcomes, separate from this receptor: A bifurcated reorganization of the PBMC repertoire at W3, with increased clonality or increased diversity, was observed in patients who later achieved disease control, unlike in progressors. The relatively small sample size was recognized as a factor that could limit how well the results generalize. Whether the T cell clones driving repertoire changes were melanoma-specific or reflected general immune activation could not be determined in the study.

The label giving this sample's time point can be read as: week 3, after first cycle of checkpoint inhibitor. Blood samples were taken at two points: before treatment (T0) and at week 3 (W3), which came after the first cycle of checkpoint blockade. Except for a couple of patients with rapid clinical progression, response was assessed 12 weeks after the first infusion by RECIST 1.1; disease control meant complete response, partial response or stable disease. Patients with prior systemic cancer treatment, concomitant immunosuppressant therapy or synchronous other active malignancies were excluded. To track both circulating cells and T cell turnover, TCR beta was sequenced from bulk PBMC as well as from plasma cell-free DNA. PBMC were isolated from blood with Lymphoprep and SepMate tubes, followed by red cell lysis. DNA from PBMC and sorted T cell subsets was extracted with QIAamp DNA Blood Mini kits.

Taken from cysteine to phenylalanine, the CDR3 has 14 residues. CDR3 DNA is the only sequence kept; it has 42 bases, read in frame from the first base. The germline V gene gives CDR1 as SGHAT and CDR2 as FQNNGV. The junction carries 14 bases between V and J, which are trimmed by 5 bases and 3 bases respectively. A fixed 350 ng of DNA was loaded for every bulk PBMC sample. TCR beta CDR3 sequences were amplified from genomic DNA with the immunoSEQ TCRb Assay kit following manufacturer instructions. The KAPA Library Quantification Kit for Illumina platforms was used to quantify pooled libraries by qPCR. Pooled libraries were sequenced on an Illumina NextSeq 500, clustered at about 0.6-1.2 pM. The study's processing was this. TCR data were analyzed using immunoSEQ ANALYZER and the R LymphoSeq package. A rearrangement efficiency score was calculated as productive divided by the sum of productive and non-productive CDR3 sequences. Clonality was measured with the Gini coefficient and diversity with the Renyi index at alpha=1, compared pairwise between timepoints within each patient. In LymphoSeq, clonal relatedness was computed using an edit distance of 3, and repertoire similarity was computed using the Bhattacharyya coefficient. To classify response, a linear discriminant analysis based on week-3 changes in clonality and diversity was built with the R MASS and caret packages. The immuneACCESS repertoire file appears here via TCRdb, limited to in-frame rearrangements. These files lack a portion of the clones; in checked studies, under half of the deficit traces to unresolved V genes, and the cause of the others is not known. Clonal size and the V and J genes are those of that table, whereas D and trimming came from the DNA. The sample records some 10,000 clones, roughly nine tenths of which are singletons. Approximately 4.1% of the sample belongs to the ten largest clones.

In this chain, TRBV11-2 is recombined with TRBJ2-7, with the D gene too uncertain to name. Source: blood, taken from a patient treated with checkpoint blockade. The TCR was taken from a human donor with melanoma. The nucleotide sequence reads TGTGCCAGCAGCCACGGCAGGACGCTCTACGAGCAGTACTTC. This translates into CASSHGRTLYEQYF. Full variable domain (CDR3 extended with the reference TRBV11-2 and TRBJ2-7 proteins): EAGVAQSPRYKIIEKRQSVAFWCNPISGHATLYWYQQILGQGPKLLIQFQNNGVVDDSQLPKDRFSAERLKGVDSTLKIQPAKLEDSAVYLCASSHGRTLYEQYFGPGTRLTVT.